The 20 T cell receptor beta chains presented below share a single source sample, sequenced in a study of blood T cell repertoires in COVID-19. Assay: immunoSEQ multiplex PCR; the TCRdb copy retains only in-frame clones and omits some. The sample carries a few hundred thousand clones, more than 65% recorded once. Material for sequencing was PBMCs or T cells enriched from blood (not recorded which). These receptor sequences come from a man in his fifties who had recovered from COVID-19.

The chain employs TRBV9 and TRBJ2-7; TRBD1 agrees at 7 bases. CDR1 is SGDLS and CDR2 is YYNGEE in the germline V gene. The V gene end was trimmed by 4 bases and the J gene end by 5 bases; junction bases not matched to a gene: 6. CDR3 length equals 13 residues. As DNA, the CDR3 is TGTGCCAGCAGCATCAGGACAGGACACGAGCAGTACTTC. As protein: CASSIRTGHEQYF.

In this sample, this clone turned up once. This chain links TRBV12-3 or TRBV12-4 with TRBJ1-2; D gene uncertain. The V end lost 5 bases, the J end lost 10 bases, and 8 bases lay between the germline ends. The CDR3 contains 10 residues. The CDR3 region has the DNA TGTGCCAGCAGTAGAACCTACTACACCTTC. It specifies CASSRTYYTF.

In the case of this clone: The sample carries other DNA sequences with the same CDR3. The chain carries TRBV3-1 (or the pseudogene TRBV3-2) and TRBJ2-1, with TRBD2 matching over 10 bases. This CDR3 spans 16 amino acids. V shed 1 base and J 3 bases; nucleotides not matched to a gene: 3. CDR1 and CDR2 from the germline V gene are LGHDT and YNNKEL (reference sequence). CDR3 in DNA: TGTGCCAGCAGCCAAGGGAGGACTAGCGGCTACAATGAGCAGTTCTTC. Amino acids: CASSQGRTSGYNEQFF.

The V call is TRBV10-2, the J call TRBJ2-1; 9 bases match TRBD1. CDR1 and CDR2 from the germline V gene are WSHSY and SAAADI. The CDR3 covers 16 residues. After removal of 4 bases from V and 1 base from J, the junction contained 5 bases not matched to a gene. The CDR3 DNA reads as TGCGCCAGCAGTGCGTCACAGGGGGCGTCCTACAATGAGCAGTTCTTC. This encodes CASSASQGASYNEQFF.

The chain joins TRBV10-3 to TRBJ2-7, with 12 bases fitting TRBD2. Trimming took 3 bases from V and 5 from J; bases not matched to a gene: 5. Per germline, CDR1 ENHRY and CDR2 SYGVKD. The CDR3 loop spans 15 amino acids. CDR3 amino acids: CAISDPSGRGNEQYF. The CDR3 DNA sequence: TGTGCCATCAGTGACCCTAGCGGGAGGGGGAACGAGCAGTACTTC.

This clone was seen a handful of times. V gene TRBV13 combines with J gene TRBJ1-1, with D hard to call. Trimming stripped 3 bases from V and 4 bases from J, with 21 bases between. CDR1 and CDR2 from the germline V gene are PRHDT and FYEKMQ (reference sequence). The CDR3 extends over 17 amino acids. The CDR3 bases are TGTGCCAGCAGCTTCGGGAACCGTAAGGTGGTGGGCACTGAAGCTTTCTTT. Translating it yields CASSFGNRKVVGTEAFF.

This clone was recorded only once. The J gene is TRBJ2-1, the V gene TRBV6-2 or TRBV6-3, with D perhaps matching TRBD1 (8 bases). Germline CDR1 and CDR2: MNHEY and SVGEGT. The CDR3 has 20 amino acids. Trimming took off 2 bases at V and 4 bases at J, with 27 bases between the two ends. The DNA for the CDR3 is TGTGCCAGCAGTTACCCTAGACAGGGGAGGGGACTACCTAGTTACAATGAGCAGTTCTTC. This encodes CASSYPRQGRGLPSYNEQFF.

The chain employs TRBV29-1 and TRBJ2-5; TRBD2 agrees at 12 bases. Per germline, CDR1 SQVTM and CDR2 ANQGSEA. The CDR3 totals 14 residues. J gave up 5 bases and V 4 bases, and 5 bases lay outside the gene matches. Here the CDR3 reads CSVGLAGAGETQYF. CDR3 DNA sequence: TGCAGCGTTGGACTAGCGGGAGCTGGGGAGACCCAGTACTTC.

The chain has TRBV4-2 and TRBJ1-6; D ambiguous. Trimming took 0 bases from V and 10 from J, leaving 16 bases between them. From germline, CDR1 is LGHNA and CDR2 YNFKEQ. The length of the CDR3 is 16 residues. CDR3: CASSQDQLGGRSPLHF. In DNA form, the CDR3 reads TGTGCCAGCAGCCAAGACCAACTAGGAGGACGCTCACCCCTCCACTTT.

This clone showed up many times. The chain combines TRBV7-2 with TRBJ2-1; possible D gene TRBD2, 5 bases. Germline V gene sequence: CDR1 SGHTA, CDR2 FQGNSA. V lost 1 base to trimming and J lost 10 bases, with 11 bases between them. This CDR3 region has 13 residues. CDR3 DNA: TGTGCCAGCAGCTTAGGGGAGCGTTGGGAGCAGTTCTTC. Protein: CASSLGERWEQFF.

This chain links TRBV7-3 with TRBJ2-3; no clear D. The germline V gene encodes CDR1 SGHTA and CDR2 FQGTGA. CDR3 length: 14 residues. V lost 5 bases to trimming and J lost 1 base, with 10 bases between them. CDR3 in DNA: TGTGCCAGCAGCCGTGACTCTCGCACAGATACGCAGTATTTT. It yields the protein CASSRDSRTDTQYF.

The rearrangement joins TRBV12-5 to TRBJ2-1; 8 nucleotides align to TRBD1. Germline CDR1 LGHNT, CDR2 FRNRAP. The CDR3 consists of 14 residues. The J segment lost 8 bases and the V segment lost 0 bases, leaving 3 bases of the junction unmatched. The CDR3 is CASGLVNRGYEQFF. The CDR3 DNA follows: TGTGCTAGTGGTTTGGTAAACAGGGGGTATGAGCAGTTCTTC. Using reference TRBV12-5 and TRBJ2-1 for the parts outside the CDR3, the full variable domain is DARVTQTPRHKVTEMGQEVTMRCQPILGHNTVFWYRQTMMQGLELLAYFRNRAPLDDSGMPKDRFSAEMPDATLATLKIQPSEPRDSAVYFCASGLVNRGYEQFFGPGTRLTVL.

V is TRBV24-1 and J is TRBJ2-7, with D possibly TRBD2 on 6 matching bases. V was pared by 5 bases and J by 6 bases, with 10 bases between. This CDR3 region has 12 residues. CDR1 is KGHDR and CDR2 is SFDVKD in the germline V gene. CDR3 sequence reads: CATSALRGEQYF. The CDR3, as DNA: TGTGCCACCAGTGCCTTGCGGGGCGAGCAGTACTTC.

The CDR3 loop is CASSAGEYYYEQYF. CDR3 sequence (DNA): TGTGCCAGCAGCGCAGGGGAGTACTACTACGAGCAGTACTTC. This chain uses TRBV7-9 with TRBJ2-7, with a weak D call TRBD1 (6 bases). V was pared by 5 bases and J by 3 bases, with 14 bases between. Per germline, CDR1 SEHNR and CDR2 FQNEAQ (reference sequence). CDR3 length equals 14 residues.

The V call is TRBV28, the J call TRBJ1-2; no clear D gene. This CDR3 has 15 residues. Trimming took off 3 bases at V and 6 bases at J, with 17 bases between the two ends. Germline CDR1 and CDR2: MDHEN and SYDVKM. The chain's CDR3 is CASSFRGNLRDGYTF. The CDR3 DNA follows: TGTGCCAGCAGTTTCCGAGGGAACCTAAGAGATGGCTACACCTTC.

The chain joins TRBV5-1 to TRBJ1-1; no reliable D call. CDR3 length equals 16 residues. The V end was cut by 0 bases, the J end by 1 base, with 13 bases between. The germline gives CDR1 SGHRS, CDR2 YFSETQ. CDR3 residues: CASSLGSWARNTEAFF. The DNA for the CDR3 is TGCGCCAGCAGCTTGGGATCCTGGGCCCGGAACACTGAAGCTTTCTTT. Full variable domain (remainder filled in from reference TRBV5-1 and TRBJ1-1): KAGVTQTPRYLIKTRGQQVTLSCSPISGHRSVSWYQQTPGQGLQFLFEYFSETQRNKGNFPGRFSGRQFSNSRSEMNVSTLELGDSALYLCASSLGSWARNTEAFFGQGTRLTVV.

The chain couples TRBV5-6 to TRBJ1-2; D uncertain. The V end lost 0 bases, the J end lost 6 bases, and 15 bases lay between the germline ends. Germline V lookup: CDR1 SGHDT, CDR2 YYEEEE. This CDR3 is built from 15 residues. The CDR3 DNA is TGTGCCAGCAGCTTGGTCGATCTGGGAGGTAATGGCTACACCTTC. Residues: CASSLVDLGGNGYTF.

The CDR3 region has the DNA TGTGCCAGCAGCACACCGAGCGGGAGGGTGTTGAATGAGCAGTTCTTC. Protein: CASSTPSGRVLNEQFF. The genes are TRBV7-6 and TRBJ2-1, with 10 bases matching TRBD2. CDR1 is SGHVS and CDR2 is FNYEAQ in the germline V gene. The CDR3 consists of 16 residues. V dropped 5 bases and J dropped 7; count of bases not matched to a gene: 11.

The V call is TRBV7-3, the J call TRBJ2-1; 8 nucleotides line up with TRBD1. This CDR3 region has 15 residues. Losses at the gene ends were 5 bases for V and 6 bases for J; bases not matched to a gene: 9. From germline, CDR1 is SGHTA and CDR2 FQGTGA. The CDR3: CASSPTRTGTNEQFF. The CDR3 region has the DNA TGTGCCAGCAGCCCTACCCGGACAGGGACCAATGAGCAGTTCTTC.

The chain has TRBV27 and TRBJ2-7, with TRBD2 matching over 14 bases. With 5 bases clipped from V and 7 bases from J, the junction kept 4 bases outside the gene matches. There are 14 residues in the CDR3. Germline V gene data show CDR1 as MNHEY and CDR2 as SMNVEV (reference sequence). The CDR3 DNA is TGTGCCAGCAGTCCGGGACTAGCGGGAGTGGAGCAGTACTTC. Its translation: CASSPGLAGVEQYF.